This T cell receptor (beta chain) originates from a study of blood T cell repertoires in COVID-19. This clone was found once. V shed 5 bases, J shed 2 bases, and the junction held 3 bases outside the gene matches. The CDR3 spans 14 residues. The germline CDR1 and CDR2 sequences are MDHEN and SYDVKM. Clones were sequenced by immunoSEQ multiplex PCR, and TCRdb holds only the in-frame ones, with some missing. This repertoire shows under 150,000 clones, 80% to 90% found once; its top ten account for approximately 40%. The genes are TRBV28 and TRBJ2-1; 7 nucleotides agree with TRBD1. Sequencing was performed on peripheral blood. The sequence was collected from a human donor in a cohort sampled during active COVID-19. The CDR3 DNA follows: TGTGCCAGCAGTCCAGGGGGTGCCTACAATGAGCAGTTCTTC. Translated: CASSPGGAYNEQFF.